The clone carrying this T cell receptor beta chain ranks as medium-sized. What it binds is unknown. Germline V gives CDR1 SEHNR, CDR2 FQNEAQ (reference sequence). The CDR3 has 17 amino acids. V was cut by 0 bases and J by 0 bases, with 14 bases left in between. TCRdb reanalyzed the PCR reads via MiXCR. The sample shows around 6,400 clones, 25% to 40% of them seen only once. This sample was included in a study of metastatic and nonmetastatic thyroid tumors. Study as a whole: Across peripheral blood and tumor or nodule tissue samples taken from malignant and benign thyroid patients, the repertoires were compared with one another.

Thyroid surgery took place with no prior treatment in any patient. General study results and limits: Reportedly, malignant thyroid tumors had significantly higher TCR beta diversity than benign nodules, in blood and tumor.

The material sequenced was tumor tissue. This TCR derives from a female donor with papillary thyroid cancer or a benign thyroid nodule (not recorded which). Some clones in this sample may be carry-over from other donors' samples. The chain joins TRBV7-9 to TRBJ1-2, with D perhaps TRBD1 (6 bases). The CDR3 spells CASSLASDRKANYGYTF. The DNA of the CDR3 is TGTGCCAGCAGCTTAGCTTCTGACAGGAAAGCTAACTATGGCTACACCTTC.